Listed here are 24 T cell receptor beta chains from one sample, sequenced in a study of cytotoxic CD8 clonotypes in ibrutinib-treated CLL. The assay was immunoSEQ multiplex PCR, and TCRdb's table has in-frame clones only and misses some. The data contain about 69,000 clones, more than 75% of them seen just once; the ten biggest clones take up about 8%. The sequenced sample was PBMCs, obtained at disease progression, from a patient treated with ibrutinib. Receptors were obtained from a human donor with chronic lymphocytic leukemia.

This chain uses TRBV30 with TRBJ2-5, with D unresolved. The CDR3 is made up of 12 amino acids. The V gene lost 4 bases and the J gene lost 4 bases, with 10 bases spanning the gap. The V gene's germline CDR1 is GTSNPN and CDR2 SVGIG (reference sequence). CDR3 DNA sequence: TGTGCCTGGAACACCGTCGTAGAGACCCAGTACTTC. Its protein product is CAWNTVVETQYF.

CDR3 in DNA: TGTGCCAGCAGTTACCTACAGGGTAGTGAAAAACTGTTTTTT. It is translated as CASSYLQGSEKLFF. The chain recombines TRBV6-5 with TRBJ1-4, with D possibly TRBD1 on 6 matching bases. CDR1 is MNHEY and CDR2 is SVGAGI in the germline V gene. The CDR3 loop spans 14 amino acids. Deletions cut 2 bases from V and 7 bases from J, with 11 bases between.

The chain couples TRBV19 to TRBJ2-3, with 11 bases identical to TRBD2. J was trimmed by 4 bases and V by 1 base; bases with no gene match: 4. The germline CDR1 and CDR2 sequences are LNHDA and SQIVND (reference sequence). The CDR3 totals 16 residues. In nucleotides, the CDR3 is TGTGCCAGTAGTATAGGTAGCGGGAGGGACGCAGATACGCAGTATTTT. Its protein product is CASSIGSGRDADTQYF.

This clone has at least ten counts. The chain recombines TRBV18 with TRBJ1-1; 7 bases agree with TRBD1. The germline V gene has CDR1 KGHSH and CDR2 LQKENI. The CDR3 loop spans 14 amino acids. The V segment lost 6 bases and the J segment 5 bases; nucleotides outside the gene matches: 9. The CDR3 bases are TGTGCCAGCTCGACAAATCCGGGACAGACTGAAGCTTTCTTT. Amino acids: CASSTNPGQTEAFF.

The chain recombines TRBV12-5 with TRBJ2-7, with 11 positions matching TRBD2. With V trimmed by 6 bases and J by 3 bases, 13 bases remained unmatched. The germline gives CDR1 LGHNT, CDR2 FRNRAP. The length of the CDR3 is 17 residues. DNA for the CDR3: TGTGCTAGTGGCCTCTTCAGGGGACTAGCGGTTTTCTACGAGCAGTACTTC. Amino acid sequence: CASGLFRGLAVFYEQYF.

The chain joins TRBV25-1 to TRBJ2-1; TRBD1 matches at 9 bases. The CDR3 length is 13 residues. After removal of 5 bases from V and 15 bases from J, the junction contained 11 bases not matched to a gene. CDR1 and CDR2 from the germline V gene are MGHDK and SYGVNS. The CDR3 protein is CASSSQDRGERFF. CDR3 nucleotide sequence: TGTGCCAGCAGTTCTCAGGACAGGGGCGAAAGGTTCTTC.

This clone was detected only a few times. The chain employs TRBV13 and TRBJ1-1; D might be TRBD1 (6 bases). CDR1 is PRHDT and CDR2 is FYEKMQ in the germline V gene (reference sequence). The CDR3 sequence is 14 residues long. Trimming left V 5 bases short and J 4 bases short, with 14 bases between. The CDR3: CASSLGRGVTEAFF. The CDR3 DNA follows: TGTGCCAGCAGCCTCGGCAGGGGCGTCACTGAAGCTTTCTTT.

This rearrangement joins TRBV29-1 to TRBJ2-1; 8 nucleotides agree with TRBD1. V shed 7 bases and J 3 bases; nucleotides not matched to a gene: 11. Germline CDR1 and CDR2: SQVTM and ANQGSEA. CDR3 size: 15 residues. As DNA, the CDR3 is TGCAGCGGGGTGGTCGGGACAGGCATCTACAATGAGCAGTTCTTC. Translated, it gives CSGVVGTGIYNEQFF.

The chain has TRBV10-3 and TRBJ1-1; TRBD1 matches at 7 bases. CDR1 is ENHRY and CDR2 is SYGVKD in the germline V gene. V shed 10 bases and J 4 bases; nucleotides not matched to a gene: 6. CDR3 length equals 12 residues. The CDR3 DNA reads TGTGCCACCGGCAGGGACAGCACTGAAGCTTTCTTT. As protein: CATGRDSTEAFF.

This clone was detected once. The chain carries TRBV5-1 and TRBJ2-2, with 7 bases fitting TRBD2. CDR3 size: 15 residues. Per germline, CDR1 SGHRS and CDR2 YFSETQ. Trimming took 1 base from V and 3 from J; bases not matched to a gene: 3. CDR3 sequence: CASSLTSVDTGELFF. The CDR3 nucleotides are TGCGCCAGCAGCTTGACTAGCGTCGACACCGGGGAGCTGTTTTTT.

The gene calls are TRBV5-1 and TRBJ2-2; TRBD1 matches 9 bases. CDR3 length: 13 residues. V trimming: 10 bases; J trimming: 2 bases; junction bases outside the gene matches: 3. Germline V lookup: CDR1 SGHRS, CDR2 YFSETQ. The CDR3 here is CASGQGNTGELFF. The CDR3 nucleotides are TGCGCCTCGGGACAGGGCAACACCGGGGAGCTGTTTTTT.

V and J are TRBV30 and TRBJ1-4; D might be TRBD1 (5 bases). CDR1 is GTSNPN and CDR2 is SVGIG in the germline V gene (reference sequence). This CDR3 is 17 amino acids long. Deletions cut 1 base from V and 4 bases from J, with 19 bases between. The DNA of the CDR3 is TGTGCCTGGAGTGGGTCCAGGGACTATGCAATTAATGAAAAACTGTTTTTT. It yields the protein CAWSGSRDYAINEKLFF.

The rearrangement links TRBV5-1 to TRBJ2-5, with D perhaps matching TRBD1 (6 bases). This CDR3 has 16 residues. Germline CDR1 is SGHRS and CDR2 is YFSETQ. V lost 0 bases and J lost 5, with 17 bases in between. The CDR3 coding sequence is TGCGCCAGCAGCTTGGCTTCTGCAGGGGATGCGGAGACCCAGTACTTC. This translates into CASSLASAGDAETQYF.

The chain combines TRBV5-1 with TRBJ2-2; 8 bases map to TRBD1. There are 15 residues in the CDR3. V was pared by 4 bases and J by 7 bases, with 9 bases of the junction left unmatched. CDR1 and CDR2 from the germline V gene are SGHRS and YFSETQ. CDR3 coding DNA: TGCGCCAGCAGCGCCGGACAGGGCCGTGGCGGGGAGCTGTTTTTT. It is translated as CASSAGQGRGGELFF.

The chain employs TRBV5-1 and TRBJ2-7; 11 bases match TRBD2. The germline gives CDR1 SGHRS, CDR2 YFSETQ. V shed 0 bases and J 6 bases; nucleotides not matched to a gene: 2. The CDR3 covers 14 residues. The CDR3 region is CASSLVGTSGEQYF. The CDR3 DNA reads TGCGCCAGCAGCTTGGTAGGGACTAGCGGCGAGCAGTACTTC. The full variable domain, in which reference TRBV5-1 and TRBJ2-7 provide the parts outside the CDR3, is KAGVTQTPRYLIKTRGQQVTLSCSPISGHRSVSWYQQTPGQGLQFLFEYFSETQRNKGNFPGRFSGRQFSNSRSEMNVSTLELGDSALYLCASSLVGTSGEQYFGPGTRLTVT.

The chain is built from TRBV6-5 and TRBJ2-1; TRBD1 might be the D (6 bases). The CDR3 extends over 14 amino acids. V was shortened by 2 bases and J by 5 bases, with 10 bases between the two germline ends. Germline CDR1 MNHEY, CDR2 SVGAGI. The CDR3 is CASSYGTGNNEQFF. As DNA, the CDR3 is TGTGCCAGCAGTTACGGCACAGGGAACAATGAGCAGTTCTTC.

The sample holds one count of this clone. This chain connects TRBV18 to TRBJ2-4, with D hard to call. The CDR3 sequence is 12 residues long. The germline gives CDR1 KGHSH, CDR2 LQKENI. V lost 3 bases and J lost 11, with 11 bases in between. CDR3 protein: CASSPRSVFQYF. The CDR3 DNA is TGTGCCAGCTCACCTCGGAGCGTTTTTCAGTACTTC.

The chain joins TRBV4-2 to TRBJ2-7; D assignment may be TRBD1 or TRBD2 (5 bases each). This CDR3 comprises 17 residues. Between the trimmed V and J ends, which lost 2 bases and 0 bases, there was a span of 17 bases. The germline gives CDR1 LGHNA, CDR2 YNFKEQ. In DNA, the CDR3 is TGTGCCAGCAGCCAATTCCTGACGGGGACGAGCTCCTACGAGCAGTACTTC. Its protein product is CASSQFLTGTSSYEQYF.

This clone was detected only a few times. V usage is TRBV5-1 and J usage is TRBJ1-1, with D perhaps TRBD1 (5 bases). V was shortened by 2 bases and J by 3 bases, with 14 bases between the two germline ends. CDR1 is SGHRS and CDR2 is YFSETQ in the germline V gene. The CDR3 length is 15 residues. Here the CDR3 reads CASSLEDSFYTEAFF. For the CDR3, the DNA is TGCGCCAGCAGCTTAGAAGACAGCTTCTACACTGAAGCTTTCTTT.

The rearrangement joins TRBV9 to TRBJ1-5; 10 bases fit TRBD1. The CDR3 is 15 residues long. CDR1 and CDR2 (germline): SGDLS, YYNGEE. After removal of 3 bases from V and 9 bases from J, the junction contained 9 bases not matched to a gene. The CDR3 DNA reads as TGTGCCAGCAGCGGACCGGGACAGGGGAAGAGGCCCCAGCATTTT. This translates into CASSGPGQGKRPQHF.

The chain carries TRBV7-6 and TRBJ2-5; D might be TRBD2 (5 bases). The V gene lost 4 bases and the J gene lost 0 bases, with 9 bases spanning the gap. The CDR3 loop spans 14 amino acids. The germline V gene encodes CDR1 SGHVS and CDR2 FNYEAQ. CDR3 in DNA: TGTGCCAGCAGCTCCTTAGCGCACCAAGAGACCCAGTACTTC. Translating gives CASSSLAHQETQYF.

The J gene is TRBJ1-1, the V gene TRBV19; no reliable D call. The CDR3 runs 17 residues. With 3 bases removed from V and 0 bases from J, the gap between germline ends came to 17 bases. Germline CDR1 and CDR2: LNHDA and SQIVND (reference sequence). The chain's CDR3 is CASSIPGGRRMNTEAFF. The DNA for the CDR3 is TGTGCCAGTAGTATCCCGGGCGGGCGACGGATGAACACTGAAGCTTTCTTT.

This chain connects TRBV5-4 to TRBJ2-3; the D is unclear. This CDR3 region has 13 residues. Germline CDR1 SGHNT, CDR2 YYREEE (reference sequence). The V and J ends lost 4 bases and 7 bases respectively, with 13 bases between them. The CDR3 spells CASSPQDGYTQYF. CDR3 bases: TGTGCCAGCAGCCCCCAGGACGGTTATACGCAGTATTTT.

V gene TRBV6-6 combines with J gene TRBJ1-2, with D tentatively TRBD1 (6 bases). V was pared by 2 bases and J by 6 bases, with 16 bases between. In germline, CDR1 is MNHNY, CDR2 SVGAGI (reference sequence). CDR3 length equals 15 residues. Here the CDR3 DNA reads TGTGCCAGCAGTTACGCGTCGGGGGCGGGGGATGGCTACACCTTC. Protein product: CASSYASGAGDGYTF.